The T cell receptor (beta chain) described here comes from a study of cytomegalovirus exposure and HLA in healthy donors. The CDR3 spans 11 residues. Germline CDR1 reads MNHEY; CDR2 reads SVGAGI. V lost 7 bases, J lost 0 bases, and 4 bases lay in between. TCRdb's table, derived via immunoSEQ multiplex PCR, lists solely in-frame clones and lacks some. The sample lists 100,000 to 150,000 clones, 88% occurring once. Sequencing was carried out using PBMCs. The TCR comes from a man aged 30 to 39 in good health and CMV-seronegative. V gene TRBV6-5 combines with J gene TRBJ2-7, with no clear D. CDR3 DNA sequence: TGTGCCAGCACACACTCCTACGAGCAGTACTTC. The encoded protein is CASTHSYEQYF.